The 29 T cell receptor beta chains given below trace back to one sample, sequenced in a study of blood T cell repertoires in COVID-19. Profiled with immunoSEQ multiplex PCR; TCRdb holds only in-frame clones, not every one. The sample includes hundreds of thousands of clones, about nine tenths of them seen just once. Sequencing was carried out using peripheral blood. The receptors were sampled from a woman in her seventies with COVID-19, enrolled during active disease.

The gene calls are TRBV7-2 and TRBJ2-3, with 10 bases matching TRBD2. Germline CDR1 SGHTA, CDR2 FQGNSA. The trim removed 2 bases at V and 3 bases at J, leaving 14 bases unmatched. The CDR3 is 19 amino acids. As DNA, the CDR3 is TGTGCCAGCAGCTTAAGGGCTAGCGGGGGCGGCGTGAGGACAGATACGCAGTATTTT. It encodes CASSLRASGGGVRTDTQYF. The complete variable domain, with remaining parts taken from reference TRBV7-2 and TRBJ2-3, reads GAGVSQSPSNKVTEKGKDVELRCDPISGHTALYWYRQSLGQGLEFLIYFQGNSAPDKSGLPSDRFSAERTGGSVSTLTIQRTQQEDSAVYLCASSLRASGGGVRTDTQYFGPGTRLTVL.

This clone was seen a handful of times. The chain couples TRBV4-3 to TRBJ1-3; D not resolved. The ends were cut back, 0 bases at V and 2 bases at J, with 8 bases in the middle. This CDR3 region has 15 residues. CDR1 is LGHNA, CDR2 YSLEER, per germline. CDR3 coding DNA: TGCGCCAGCAGCCAAGATTCGAACACTGGAAACACCATATATTTT. It encodes CASSQDSNTGNTIYF.

The V and J genes are TRBV6-6 and TRBJ2-2, with D possibly matching TRBD2 (5 bases). The CDR3 consists of 12 residues. Germline CDR1 and CDR2: MNHNY and SVGAGI (reference sequence). The germline V and J ends were trimmed by 8 bases and 5 bases, with 9 bases remaining between them. CDR3 DNA: TGTGCCAGCCTCGGAGGAACCGGGGAGCTGTTTTTT. Translation: CASLGGTGELFF.

The chain combines TRBV3-1 (or the pseudogene TRBV3-2) with TRBJ1-3; D gene ambiguous. Germline V lookup: CDR1 LGHDT, CDR2 YNNKEL (reference sequence). V gave up 4 bases and J gave up 2 bases, with 9 bases separating them. The CDR3 has 14 residues. The CDR3 DNA reads TGTGCCAGCAGCCTCACCGGAGCTGGAAACACCATATATTTT. This sequence encodes CASSLTGAGNTIYF.

The chain employs TRBV29-1 and TRBJ1-2; 7 bases match TRBD1. The CDR3 length is 13 residues. CDR1 is SQVTM and CDR2 is ANQGSEA in the germline V gene. Trimming at V came to 1 base and at J to 5 bases, leaving 4 bases not matched to a gene. CDR3 protein: CSVEVTGSYGYTF. The DNA of the CDR3 is TGCAGCGTTGAAGTGACAGGGAGTTATGGCTACACCTTC.

CDR3 sequence reads: CASSNSRGLGETQYF. The DNA of the CDR3 is TGTGCCAGCAGTAATAGCAGGGGATTAGGAGAGACCCAGTACTTC. The genes are TRBV2 and TRBJ2-5, with a possible D match to TRBD1 (6 bases). CDR3 length equals 15 residues. V was cut by 5 bases and J by 4 bases, with 17 bases left in between. CDR1 and CDR2 from the germline V gene are SNHLY and FYNNEI.

The CDR3 DNA sequence: TGCGCCAGCAGCTTGGAAGGGGAGGGGAGCACTGAAGCTTTCTTT. Translated, it gives CASSLEGEGSTEAFF. The genes are TRBV5-1 and TRBJ1-1; D perhaps matches TRBD1 (5 bases). Germline lookup yields CDR1 SGHRS and CDR2 YFSETQ. Trimming took 0 bases from V and 4 from J, leaving 13 bases between them. The CDR3 is made up of 15 amino acids.

The V gene is TRBV9, the J gene TRBJ1-6; D is possibly TRBD1 (5 bases). This CDR3 region has 13 residues. Germline V gives CDR1 SGDLS, CDR2 YYNGEE. Trimming removed 1 base from V and 7 bases from J, with 6 bases in between. The CDR3 protein is CASSVQGNSPLHF. For the CDR3, the DNA is TGTGCCAGCAGCGTACAGGGAAATTCACCCCTCCACTTT.

The chain uses TRBV4-3 and TRBJ1-4, with D hard to call. V lost 0 bases, J lost 0 bases, and 11 bases lay in between. The CDR3 extends over 17 amino acids. Germline CDR1 and CDR2: LGHNA and YSLEER. CDR3 loop: CASSQDEKSPTNEKLFF. Written as DNA, the CDR3 is TGCGCCAGCAGCCAAGATGAAAAGAGCCCAACTAATGAAAAACTGTTTTTT.

This clone showed up just a few times. The J gene is TRBJ1-3, the V gene TRBV6-5; D is possibly TRBD1 (5 bases). Per the germline V gene, CDR1 is MNHEY and CDR2 is SVGAGI. Trimming took 0 bases from V and 0 from J, leaving 9 bases between them. The CDR3 runs to 16 residues. The DNA of the CDR3 is TGTGCCAGCAGTTACTCGGGACTGCCCTCTGGAAACACCATATATTTT. Translated: CASSYSGLPSGNTIYF.

The chain is built from TRBV6-5 and TRBJ2-5; D gene uncertain. The CDR3 loop spans 14 amino acids. Per the germline V gene, CDR1 is MNHEY and CDR2 is SVGAGI. Trimming stripped 0 bases from V and 2 bases from J, with 7 bases between. CDR3 sequence (DNA): TGTGCCAGCAGTTACTCGTGGCATCAAGAGACCCAGTACTTC. It codes for CASSYSWHQETQYF.

The rearrangement uses TRBV6-5 and TRBJ1-6, with TRBD1 matching over 7 bases. V lost 0 bases, J lost 7 bases, and 6 bases stayed unmatched. CDR3 length equals 16 residues. The V gene's germline CDR1 is MNHEY and CDR2 SVGAGI. CDR3: CASSYSSAGGNSPLHF. CDR3 in DNA: TGTGCCAGCAGTTACTCATCGGCAGGGGGAAATTCACCCCTCCACTTT.

Many counts were recorded for this clone. This rearrangement joins TRBV7-2 to TRBJ2-7, with 10 bases identical to TRBD2. V shed 1 base and J 4 bases; nucleotides not matched to a gene: 4. The CDR3 extends over 15 amino acids. The germline V gene encodes CDR1 SGHTA and CDR2 FQGNSA. The CDR3 region has the DNA TGTGCCAGCAGCTTAGTAGCGGGGGGCGTGTACGAGCAGTACTTC. It specifies CASSLVAGGVYEQYF.

In the case of this clone: Other DNA sequences within the sample encode an identical CDR3. V is TRBV6-5 and J is TRBJ2-7; 9 bases are a match to TRBD1. CDR1 MNHEY and CDR2 SVGAGI come from the germline V gene. The ends lost 5 bases at V and 2 bases at J; junction bases unmatched: 4. This CDR3 region has 14 residues. As DNA, the CDR3 is TGTGCCAGCAGTCCTGGACAGGGGACCTACGAGCAGTACTTC. This translates into CASSPGQGTYEQYF.

This clone was seen a single time. The V and J genes are TRBV7-2 and TRBJ2-5; possible D gene TRBD1, 5 bases. V was pared by 5 bases and J by 2 bases, with 12 bases between. Germline CDR1 and CDR2: SGHTA and FQGNSA. CDR3 length equals 14 residues. The CDR3 DNA is TGTGCCAGCAGCCCGGCAGGGCGGCAAGAGACCCAGTACTTC. Translated: CASSPAGRQETQYF. Supplemented by reference TRBV7-2 and TRBJ2-5, the full variable domain reads GAGVSQSPSNKVTEKGKDVELRCDPISGHTALYWYRQSLGQGLEFLIYFQGNSAPDKSGLPSDRFSAERTGGSVSTLTIQRTQQEDSAVYLCASSPAGRQETQYFGPGTRLLVL.

This clone turned up a few times. CDR3 sequence: CASSVAGRGVEKLFF. The CDR3 nucleotides are TGTGCCAGCAGCGTAGCTGGCAGGGGGGTCGAAAAACTGTTTTTT. The chain couples TRBV9 to TRBJ1-4, with 7 bases that match TRBD1. Germline assignment: CDR1 SGDLS and CDR2 YYNGEE. The V gene end was trimmed by 0 bases and the J gene end by 8 bases; junction bases not matched to a gene: 7. CDR3 size: 15 residues.

The rearrangement uses TRBV12-3 or TRBV12-4 and TRBJ2-7; 7 bases match TRBD1. CDR3 length: 13 amino acids. Losses at the gene ends were 3 bases for V and 5 bases for J; bases not matched to a gene: 4. CDR3 DNA: TGTGCCAGCAGTTTGACAGGGCCCAACGAGCAGTACTTC. Its protein is CASSLTGPNEQYF.

The V gene is TRBV29-1, the J gene TRBJ2-3, with a possible D match to TRBD1 (5 bases). The germline V gene encodes CDR1 SQVTM and CDR2 ANQGSEA. The CDR3 totals 16 residues. The V end was cut by 6 bases, the J end by 3 bases, with 22 bases between. CDR3 residues: CSVERQGTSGTDTQYF. CDR3 bases: TGCAGCGTCGAACGGCAGGGTACCTCTGGGACAGATACGCAGTATTTT.

V usage is TRBV2 and J usage is TRBJ1-2; 7 bases match TRBD1. CDR3 size: 14 residues. The V and J ends lost 8 bases and 6 bases, in that order; junction bases with no gene match: 12. Germline CDR1 is SNHLY and CDR2 is FYNNEI. Here the CDR3 DNA reads TGTGCCAGCCGTTTCAACTCCGGGACAGATGGCTACACCTTC. Encoded protein: CASRFNSGTDGYTF.

This chain links TRBV4-1 with TRBJ1-1, with 8 bases fitting TRBD1. Per the germline V gene, CDR1 is MGHRA and CDR2 is YSYEKL. The junction had 17 bases not matched to a gene; V was cut back by 3 bases and J by 11 bases. This CDR3 contains 16 residues. CDR3 nucleotide sequence: TGCGCCAGCAGCCATCTCCTGGGACAGGCCTCTCATGGGGCTTTCTTT. Translation: CASSHLLGQASHGAFF.

The chain couples TRBV2 to TRBJ1-6; D may be TRBD1 (5 bases). Germline CDR1 and CDR2: SNHLY and FYNNEI. The CDR3 length is 15 residues. With 6 bases removed from V and 2 bases from J, the gap between germline ends came to 11 bases. The CDR3 DNA reads as TGTGCCAGCAGCGGGGGACTCACCTATAATTCACCCCTCCACTTT. This codes for CASSGGLTYNSPLHF.

J is TRBJ1-5 and V is TRBV6-5; D gene uncertain. The germline V gene has CDR1 MNHEY and CDR2 SVGAGI. Trimming took 4 bases from V and 4 from J, leaving 8 bases between them. This CDR3 is 13 amino acids long. Written as DNA, the CDR3 is TGTGCCAGCAGTTTACACCGAAATCAGCCCCAGCATTTT. This encodes CASSLHRNQPQHF.

This chain connects TRBV27 to TRBJ2-5; D perhaps matches TRBD2 (5 bases). The CDR3 contains 15 residues. CDR1 is MNHEY and CDR2 is SMNVEV in the germline V gene (reference sequence). Trimming took 6 bases from V and 2 from J, leaving 16 bases between them. CDR3 amino acids: CASRPAGLLQETQYF. The CDR3, as DNA: TGTGCCAGCAGGCCAGCCGGACTTCTACAAGAGACCCAGTACTTC.

J is TRBJ2-1 and V is TRBV7-2; 8 bases line up with TRBD1. CDR1 is SGHTA and CDR2 is FQGNSA in the germline V gene. Trimming at V came to 1 base and at J to 6 bases, leaving 5 bases not matched to a gene. The CDR3 covers 15 residues. The CDR3 reads CASSLGLTGGNEQFF. CDR3 sequence (DNA): TGTGCCAGCAGCTTAGGACTCACAGGGGGCAATGAGCAGTTCTTC.

This chain uses TRBV6-5 with TRBJ1-3; possible D gene TRBD1, 6 bases. Deletions cut 9 bases from V and 1 base from J, with 10 bases between. The CDR3 is made up of 13 amino acids. CDR1 and CDR2 from the germline V gene are MNHEY and SVGAGI. The CDR3 sequence: CASRGGSGNTIYF. In nucleotides, the CDR3 is TGTGCCAGTCGAGGGGGATCTGGAAACACCATATATTTT.

As concerns this clone: Distinct nucleotide sequences in the sample also encode this CDR3. The rearrangement joins TRBV2 to TRBJ1-1; 7 nucleotides match TRBD1. The junction had 7 bases not matched to a gene; V was cut back by 4 bases and J by 5 bases. The CDR3 is 14 amino acids. The germline V gene has CDR1 SNHLY and CDR2 FYNNEI. In nucleotides, the CDR3 is TGTGCCAGCAGTGCCCGACAGGGTGGTACTGAAGCTTTCTTT. Its protein product is CASSARQGGTEAFF.

This clone was observed a few times. The chain joins TRBV19 to TRBJ1-4; 8 nucleotides agree with TRBD1. V lost 8 bases to trimming and J lost 10 bases; unmatched junction nucleotides: 9. Per germline, CDR1 LNHDA and CDR2 SQIVND (reference sequence). The CDR3 totals 13 residues. The CDR3 bases are TGTGCCAGTGAAACTCGGACAGGGTTAAAACTGTTTTTT. Translation gives CASETRTGLKLFF.

This clone was observed a single time. V is TRBV2 and J is TRBJ1-5; 9 bases align to TRBD1. This CDR3 is built from 16 residues. The V and J ends lost 5 bases and 6 bases, in that order; junction bases with no gene match: 11. In germline, CDR1 is SNHLY, CDR2 FYNNEI. The CDR3 coding sequence is TGTGCCAGCAGTCCCCTCGGGACAGGGAAGTCTCAGCCCCAGCATTTT. Its protein product is CASSPLGTGKSQPQHF.

The chain uses TRBV7-9 and TRBJ1-2; 7 bases fit TRBD1. V was clipped by 5 bases and J by 4 bases; unmatched bases: 13. The germline V gene has CDR1 SEHNR and CDR2 FQNEAQ (reference sequence). The CDR3 loop spans 16 amino acids. In DNA, the CDR3 is TGTGCCAGCAGCCCTTCGACAGGGAAGGTGGGCTATGGCTACACCTTC. Encoded protein: CASSPSTGKVGYGYTF.